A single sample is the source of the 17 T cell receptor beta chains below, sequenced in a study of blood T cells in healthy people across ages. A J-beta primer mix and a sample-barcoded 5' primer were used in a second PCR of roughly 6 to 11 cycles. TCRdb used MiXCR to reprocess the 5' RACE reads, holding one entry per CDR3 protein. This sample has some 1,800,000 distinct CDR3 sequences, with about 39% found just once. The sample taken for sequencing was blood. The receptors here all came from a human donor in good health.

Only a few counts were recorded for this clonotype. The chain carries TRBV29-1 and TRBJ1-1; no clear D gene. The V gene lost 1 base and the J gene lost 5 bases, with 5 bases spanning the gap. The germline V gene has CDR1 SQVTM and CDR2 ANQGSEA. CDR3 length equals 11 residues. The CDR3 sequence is CSVEVWTEAFF. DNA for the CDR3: TGCAGCGTTGAAGTCTGGACTGAAGCTTTCTTT.

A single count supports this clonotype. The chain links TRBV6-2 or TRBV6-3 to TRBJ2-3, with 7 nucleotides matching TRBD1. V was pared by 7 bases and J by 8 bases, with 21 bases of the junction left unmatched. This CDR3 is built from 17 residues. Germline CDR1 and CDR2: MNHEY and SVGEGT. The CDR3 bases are TGTGCCAGCAAACCTCCGAGGGGGCGATCGATTTCAGGTACGCAGTATTTT. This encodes CASKPPRGRSISGTQYF.

The CDR3 DNA sequence: TGCAGCGCTGAGCCGGGACTGGGGGGAGATACGCAGTATTTT. It codes for CSAEPGLGGDTQYF. The rearrangement uses TRBV29-1 and TRBJ2-3; the D gene is possibly TRBD2 (6 bases). Looked up from germline, CDR1 is SQVTM and CDR2 is ANQGSEA. V dropped 7 bases and J dropped 5 bases, with 19 bases sitting between them. This CDR3 region has 14 residues.

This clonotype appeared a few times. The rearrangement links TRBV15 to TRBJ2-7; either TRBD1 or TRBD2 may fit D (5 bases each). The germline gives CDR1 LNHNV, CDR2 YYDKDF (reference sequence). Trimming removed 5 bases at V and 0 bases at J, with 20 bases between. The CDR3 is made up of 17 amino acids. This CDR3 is CATSSGMGRANSYEQYF. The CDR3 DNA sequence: TGTGCCACCAGCTCCGGGATGGGCAGGGCTAACTCCTACGAGCAGTACTTC. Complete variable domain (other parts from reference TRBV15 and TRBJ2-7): DAMVIQNPRYQVTQFGKPVTLSCSQTLNHNVMYWYQQKSSQAPKLLFHYYDKDFNNEADTPDNFQSRRPNTSFCFLDIRSPGLGDTAMYLCATSSGMGRANSYEQYFGPGTRLTVT.

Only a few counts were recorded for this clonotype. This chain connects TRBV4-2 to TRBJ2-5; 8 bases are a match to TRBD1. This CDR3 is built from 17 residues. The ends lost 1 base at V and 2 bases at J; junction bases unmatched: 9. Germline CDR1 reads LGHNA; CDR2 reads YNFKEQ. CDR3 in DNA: TGTGCCAGCAGCCAAGCCGAGACAGGGGTCCTACAAGAGACCCAGTACTTC. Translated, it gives CASSQAETGVLQETQYF.

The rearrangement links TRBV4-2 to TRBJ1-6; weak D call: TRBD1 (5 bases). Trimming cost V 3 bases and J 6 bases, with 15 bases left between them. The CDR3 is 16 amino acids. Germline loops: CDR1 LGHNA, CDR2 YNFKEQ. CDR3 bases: TGTGCCAGCAGCCAGCACCGACAGACCTCTAATTCACCCCTCCACTTT. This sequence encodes CASSQHRQTSNSPLHF.

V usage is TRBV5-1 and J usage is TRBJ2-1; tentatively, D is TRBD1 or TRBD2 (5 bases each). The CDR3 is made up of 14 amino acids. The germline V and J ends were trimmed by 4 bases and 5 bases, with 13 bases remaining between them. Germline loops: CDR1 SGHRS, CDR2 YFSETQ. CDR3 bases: TGCGCCAGCAGCCCGTGGGACGATAACAATGAGCAGTTCTTC. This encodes CASSPWDDNNEQFF.

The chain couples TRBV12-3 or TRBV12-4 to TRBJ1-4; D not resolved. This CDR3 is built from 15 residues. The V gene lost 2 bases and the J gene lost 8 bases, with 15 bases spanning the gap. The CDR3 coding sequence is TGTGCCAGCAGTTTAAACTCGGGCTCCCCCGAAAAACTGTTTTTT. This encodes CASSLNSGSPEKLFF.

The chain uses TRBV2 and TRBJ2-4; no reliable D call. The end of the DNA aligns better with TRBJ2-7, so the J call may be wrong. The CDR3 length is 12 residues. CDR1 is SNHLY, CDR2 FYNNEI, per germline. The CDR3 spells CASTRESDEQYF. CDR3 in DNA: TGTGCCAGCACCCGAGAGAGCGACGAGCAGTACTTC.

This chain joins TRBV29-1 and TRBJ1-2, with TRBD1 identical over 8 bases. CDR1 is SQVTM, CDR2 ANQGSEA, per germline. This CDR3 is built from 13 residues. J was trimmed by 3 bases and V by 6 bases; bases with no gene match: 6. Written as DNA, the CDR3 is TGCAGCGTATCAGGGGGCATTGACTATGGCTACACCTTC. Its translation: CSVSGGIDYGYTF. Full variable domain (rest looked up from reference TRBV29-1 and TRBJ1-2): SAVISQKPSRDICQRGTSLTIQCQVDSQVTMMFWYRQQPGQSLTLIATANQGSEATYESGFVIDKFPISRPNLTFSTLTVSNMSPEDSSIYLCSVSGGIDYGYTFGSGTRLTVV.

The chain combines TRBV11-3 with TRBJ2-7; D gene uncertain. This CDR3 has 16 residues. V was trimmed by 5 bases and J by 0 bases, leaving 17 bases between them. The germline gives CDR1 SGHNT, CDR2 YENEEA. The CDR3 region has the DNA TGTGCCAGCAGCCCTCGGACGACGAAGAGCTCCTACGAGCAGTACTTC. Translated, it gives CASSPRTTKSSYEQYF.

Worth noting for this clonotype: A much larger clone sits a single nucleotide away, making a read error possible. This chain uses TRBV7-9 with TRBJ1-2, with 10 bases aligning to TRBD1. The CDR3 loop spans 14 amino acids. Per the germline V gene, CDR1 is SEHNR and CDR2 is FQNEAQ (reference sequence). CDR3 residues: CASSLGQGSYGYIF. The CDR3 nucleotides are TGTGCCAGCAGCTTGGGACAGGGGAGCTATGGCTACATCTTC.

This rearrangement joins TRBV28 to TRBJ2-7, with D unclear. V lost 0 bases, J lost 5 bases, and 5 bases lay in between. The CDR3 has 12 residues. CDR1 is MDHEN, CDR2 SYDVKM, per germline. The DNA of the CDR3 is TGTGCCAGCAGTTTATGGACGGACGAGCAGTACTTC. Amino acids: CASSLWTDEQYF.

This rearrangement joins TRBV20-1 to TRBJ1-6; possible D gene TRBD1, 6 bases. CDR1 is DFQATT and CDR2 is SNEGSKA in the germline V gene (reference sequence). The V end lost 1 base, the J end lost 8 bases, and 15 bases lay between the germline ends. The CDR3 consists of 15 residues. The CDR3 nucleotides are TGCAGTGCTAGAGTTGCGGGGGGCCTGGATTCACCCCTCCACTTT. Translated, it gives CSARVAGGLDSPLHF.

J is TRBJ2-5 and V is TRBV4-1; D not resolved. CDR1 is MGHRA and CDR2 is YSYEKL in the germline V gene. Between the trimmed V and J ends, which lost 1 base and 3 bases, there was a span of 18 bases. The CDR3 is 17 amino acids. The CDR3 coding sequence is TGCGCCAGCAGCCAAGCCTTCCACGGGCTAGAGGAAGAGACCCAGTACTTC. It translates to CASSQAFHGLEEETQYF.

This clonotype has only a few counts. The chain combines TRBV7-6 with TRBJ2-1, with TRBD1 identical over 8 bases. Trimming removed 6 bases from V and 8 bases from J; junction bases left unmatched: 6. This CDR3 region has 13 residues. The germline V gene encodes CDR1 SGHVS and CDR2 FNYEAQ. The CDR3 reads CASSYRGTDEQFF. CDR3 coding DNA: TGTGCCAGCAGTTACAGGGGGACAGATGAGCAGTTCTTC.

CDR3 residues: CASGRGSGNTEAFF. CDR3 in DNA: TGTGCCAGCGGCAGGGGCTCAGGAAACACTGAAGCTTTCTTT. The chain employs TRBV27 and TRBJ1-1; possible D gene TRBD1, 6 bases. CDR1 and CDR2 from the germline V gene are MNHEY and SMNVEV (reference sequence). V lost 8 bases and J lost 2, with 15 bases in between. The CDR3 contains 14 residues.